The present T cell receptor (beta chain) was sequenced within a study of cytotoxic CD8 clonotypes in ibrutinib-treated CLL. Study background: After treatment lasting a median 12 months, range 6 to 36, response samples were collected.

With V trimmed by 4 bases and J by 0 bases, 6 bases remained unmatched. The CDR3 totals 17 residues. Germline values: CDR1 KGHSH, CDR2 LQKENI. A word on this clone: Its antigen remains unidentified.

Libraries of TCR beta were made from roughly 2.2 micrograms of genomic DNA that came from cryopreserved PBMCs. Sequencing was performed with immunoSEQ multiplex PCR; in TCRdb, only in-frame clones are kept and a portion is missing. The sample has 250,000 to 350,000 clones, more than 70% seen once; the top ten hold about 5.3%. Study findings and constraints: Clonality increased at ibrutinib response and stayed stable in sustained remission. At progression, however, it fell back toward baseline.

The rearrangement joins TRBV18 to TRBJ2-3, with 11 bases aligning to TRBD2. The receptor was isolated from a human donor with chronic lymphocytic leukemia. The sample was PBMCs, taken at disease progression, from a patient treated with ibrutinib. DNA of the CDR3: TGTGCCAGCTCACGAAGACTAGCGGGAACTAGCACAGATACGCAGTATTTT. Translating it yields CASSRRLAGTSTDTQYF.